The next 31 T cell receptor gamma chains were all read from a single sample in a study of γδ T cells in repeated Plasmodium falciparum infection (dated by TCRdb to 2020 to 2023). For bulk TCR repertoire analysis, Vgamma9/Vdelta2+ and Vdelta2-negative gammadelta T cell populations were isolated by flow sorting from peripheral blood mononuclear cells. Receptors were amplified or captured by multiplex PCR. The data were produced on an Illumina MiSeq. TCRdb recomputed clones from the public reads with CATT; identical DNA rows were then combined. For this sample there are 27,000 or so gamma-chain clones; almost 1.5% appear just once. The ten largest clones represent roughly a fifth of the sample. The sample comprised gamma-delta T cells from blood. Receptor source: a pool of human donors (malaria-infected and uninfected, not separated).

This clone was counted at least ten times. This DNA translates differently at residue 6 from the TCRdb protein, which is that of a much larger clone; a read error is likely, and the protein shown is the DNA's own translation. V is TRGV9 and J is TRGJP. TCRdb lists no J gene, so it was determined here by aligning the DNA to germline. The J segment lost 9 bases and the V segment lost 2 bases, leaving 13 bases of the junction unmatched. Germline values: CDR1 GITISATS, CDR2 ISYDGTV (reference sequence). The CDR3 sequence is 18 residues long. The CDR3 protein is CALWEAYSPRLGKKIKVF. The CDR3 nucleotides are TGTGCCTTGTGGGAGGCGTATAGCCCAAGGTTGGGCAAAAAAATCAAGGTATTT.

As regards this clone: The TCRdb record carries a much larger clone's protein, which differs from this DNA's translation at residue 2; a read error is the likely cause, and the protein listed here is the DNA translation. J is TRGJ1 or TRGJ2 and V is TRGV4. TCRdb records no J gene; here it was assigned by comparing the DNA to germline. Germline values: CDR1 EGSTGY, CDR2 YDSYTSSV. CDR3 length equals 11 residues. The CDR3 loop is CTVRYYYKKLF. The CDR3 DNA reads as TGTACCGTCCGTTATTATTATAAGAAACTCTTT.

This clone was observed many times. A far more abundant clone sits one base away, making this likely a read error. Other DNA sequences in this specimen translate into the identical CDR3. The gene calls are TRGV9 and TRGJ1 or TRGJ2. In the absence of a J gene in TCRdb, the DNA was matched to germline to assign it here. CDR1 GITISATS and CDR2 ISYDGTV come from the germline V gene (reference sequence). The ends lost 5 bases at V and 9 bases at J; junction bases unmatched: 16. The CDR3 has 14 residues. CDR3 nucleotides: TGTGCCTTGTGGGTGACCTCAAAGGGCTTTAAGAAACTCTTT. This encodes CALWVTSKGFKKLF.

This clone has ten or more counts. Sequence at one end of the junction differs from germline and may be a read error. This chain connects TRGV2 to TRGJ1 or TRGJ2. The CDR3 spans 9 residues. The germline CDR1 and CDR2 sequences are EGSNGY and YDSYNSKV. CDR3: CATWAGKLF. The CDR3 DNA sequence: TGTGCCACCTGGGCCGGGAAGCTCTTT.

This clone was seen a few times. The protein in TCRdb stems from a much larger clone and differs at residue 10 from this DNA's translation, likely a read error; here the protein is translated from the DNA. CDR3: CALWEAPLYEKLF. In DNA, the CDR3 is TGTGCCTTGTGGGAGGCCCCCTTGTATGAGAAACTCTTT. This chain connects TRGV9 to TRGJ1 or TRGJ2. TCRdb carries no J gene annotation; the J gene was assigned here by matching the DNA with germline. Trimming took 2 bases from V and 11 from J; bases not matched to a gene: 12. The CDR3 runs 13 residues. Germline CDR1 is GITISATS and CDR2 is ISYDGTV (reference sequence).

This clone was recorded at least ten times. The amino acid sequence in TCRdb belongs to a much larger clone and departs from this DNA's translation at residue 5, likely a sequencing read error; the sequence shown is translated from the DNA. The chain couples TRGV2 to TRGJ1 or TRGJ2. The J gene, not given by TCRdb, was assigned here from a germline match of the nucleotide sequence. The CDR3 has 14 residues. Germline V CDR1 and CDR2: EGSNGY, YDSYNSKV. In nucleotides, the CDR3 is TGTGCCACCTGGGGCGGGCCTCAACATCGGGAGAAACTCTTT. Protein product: CATWGGPQHREKLF.

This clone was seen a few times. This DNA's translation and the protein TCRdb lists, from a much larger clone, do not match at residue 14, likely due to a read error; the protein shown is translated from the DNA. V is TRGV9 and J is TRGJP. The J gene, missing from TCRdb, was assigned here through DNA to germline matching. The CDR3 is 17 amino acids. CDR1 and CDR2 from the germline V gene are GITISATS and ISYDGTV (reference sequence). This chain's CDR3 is CALWEGGGELGKKTKVF. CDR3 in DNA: TGTGCCTTGTGGGAGGGAGGAGGAGAGTTGGGCAAAAAAACCAAGGTATTT.

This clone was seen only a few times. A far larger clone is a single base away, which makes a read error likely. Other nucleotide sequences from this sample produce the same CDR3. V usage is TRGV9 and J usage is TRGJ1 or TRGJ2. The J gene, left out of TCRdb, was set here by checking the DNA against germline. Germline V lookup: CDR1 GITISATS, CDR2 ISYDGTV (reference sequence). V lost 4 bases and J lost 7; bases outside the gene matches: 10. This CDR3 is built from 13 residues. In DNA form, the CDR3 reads TGTGCCTTGTGGGATTCCCCGTGGTATAAGAAACTCTTT. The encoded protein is CALWDSPWYKKLF.

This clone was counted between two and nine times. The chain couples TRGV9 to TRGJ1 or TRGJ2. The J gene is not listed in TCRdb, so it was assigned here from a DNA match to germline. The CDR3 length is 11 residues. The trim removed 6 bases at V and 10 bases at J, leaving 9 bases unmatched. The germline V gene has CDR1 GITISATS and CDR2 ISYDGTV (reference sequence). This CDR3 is CALWSTFKKLF. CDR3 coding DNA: TGTGCCTTGTGGAGTACTTTCAAGAAACTCTTT.

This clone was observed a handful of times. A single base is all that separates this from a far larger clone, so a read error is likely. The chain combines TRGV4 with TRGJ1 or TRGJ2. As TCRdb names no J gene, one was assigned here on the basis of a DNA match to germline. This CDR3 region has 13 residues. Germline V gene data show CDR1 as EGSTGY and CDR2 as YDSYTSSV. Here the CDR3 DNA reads TGTGCCACCTGGGACCTCTTTTATTACAAGAAACTCTTT. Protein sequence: CATWDLFYYKKLF.

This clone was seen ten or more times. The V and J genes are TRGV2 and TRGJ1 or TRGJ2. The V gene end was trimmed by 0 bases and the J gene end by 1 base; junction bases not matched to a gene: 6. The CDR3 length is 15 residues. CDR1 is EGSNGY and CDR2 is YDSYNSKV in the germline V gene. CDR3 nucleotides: TGTGCCACCTGGGACGGGCCGTTCAATTATTATAAGAAACTCTTT. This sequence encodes CATWDGPFNYYKKLF.

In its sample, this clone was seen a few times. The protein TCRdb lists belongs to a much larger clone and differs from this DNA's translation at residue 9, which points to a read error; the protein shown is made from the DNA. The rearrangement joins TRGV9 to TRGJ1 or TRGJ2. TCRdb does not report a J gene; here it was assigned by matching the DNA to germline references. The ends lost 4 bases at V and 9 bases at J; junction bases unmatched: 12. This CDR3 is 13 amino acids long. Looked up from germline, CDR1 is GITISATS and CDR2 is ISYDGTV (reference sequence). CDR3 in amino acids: CALWDRVSCKKLF. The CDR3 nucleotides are TGTGCCTTGTGGGATCGGGTTTCTTGTAAGAAACTCTTT.

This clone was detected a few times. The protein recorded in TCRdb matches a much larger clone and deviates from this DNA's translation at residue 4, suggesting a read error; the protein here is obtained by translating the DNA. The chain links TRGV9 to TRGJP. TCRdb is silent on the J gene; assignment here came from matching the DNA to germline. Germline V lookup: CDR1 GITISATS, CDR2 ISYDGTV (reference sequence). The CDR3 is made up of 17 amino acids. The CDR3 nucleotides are TGTGCCTTGCGGGAGGTGAAGCAAGAGTTGGGCAAAAAAATCAAGGTATTT. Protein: CALREVKQELGKKIKVF.

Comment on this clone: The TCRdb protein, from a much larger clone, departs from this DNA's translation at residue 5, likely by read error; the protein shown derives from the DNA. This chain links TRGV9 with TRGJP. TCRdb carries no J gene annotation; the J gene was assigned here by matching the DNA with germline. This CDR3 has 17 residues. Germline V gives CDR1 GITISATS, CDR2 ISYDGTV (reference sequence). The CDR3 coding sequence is TGTGCCTTGTGGGGGGTGCCTCAAGAGTTGGGCAAAAAAATCAAGGTATTT. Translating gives CALWGVPQELGKKIKVF.

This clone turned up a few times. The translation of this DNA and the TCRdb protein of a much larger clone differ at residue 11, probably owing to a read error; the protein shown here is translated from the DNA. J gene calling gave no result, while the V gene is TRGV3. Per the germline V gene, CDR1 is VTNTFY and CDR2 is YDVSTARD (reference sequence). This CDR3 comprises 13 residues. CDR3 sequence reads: CATWDRPGWFRIF. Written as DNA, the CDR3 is TGTGCCACCTGGGACAGGCCTGGTTGGTTCAGGATATTT.

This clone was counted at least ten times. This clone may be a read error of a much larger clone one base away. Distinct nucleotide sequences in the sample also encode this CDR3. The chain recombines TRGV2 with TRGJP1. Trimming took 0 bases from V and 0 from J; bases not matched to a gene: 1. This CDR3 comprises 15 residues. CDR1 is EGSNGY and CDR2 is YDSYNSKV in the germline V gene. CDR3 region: CATWDGDTTGWFKIF. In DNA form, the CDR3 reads TGTGCCACCTGGGACGGGGATACCACTGGTTGGTTCAAGATATTT.

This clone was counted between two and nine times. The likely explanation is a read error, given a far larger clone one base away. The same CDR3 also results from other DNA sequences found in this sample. CDR3 sequence reads: CALWEGPKKLF. The CDR3 DNA follows: TGTGCCTTGTGGGAGGGCCCCAAGAAACTCTTT. This sequence joins TRGV9 and TRGJ1 or TRGJ2. The J gene, left out of TCRdb, was set here by checking the DNA against germline. V shed 2 bases, J shed 10 bases, and the junction held 5 bases outside the gene matches. There are 11 residues in the CDR3. Germline assignment: CDR1 GITISATS and CDR2 ISYDGTV (reference sequence).

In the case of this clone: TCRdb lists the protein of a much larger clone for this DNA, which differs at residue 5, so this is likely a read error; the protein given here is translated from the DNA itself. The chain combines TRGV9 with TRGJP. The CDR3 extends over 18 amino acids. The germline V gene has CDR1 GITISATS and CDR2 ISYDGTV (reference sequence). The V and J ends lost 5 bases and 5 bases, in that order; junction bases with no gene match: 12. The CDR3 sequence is CALWAGQAEELGKKIKVF. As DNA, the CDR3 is TGTGCCTTGTGGGCGGGTCAAGCCGAAGAGTTGGGCAAAAAAATCAAGGTATTT.

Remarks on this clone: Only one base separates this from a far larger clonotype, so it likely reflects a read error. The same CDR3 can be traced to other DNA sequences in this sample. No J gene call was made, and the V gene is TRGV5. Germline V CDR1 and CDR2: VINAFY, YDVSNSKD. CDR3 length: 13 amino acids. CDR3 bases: TGTGCCACCTGGGACAGGCCCAGCTCTAAGAAGCTCTTT. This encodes CATWDRPSSKKLF.

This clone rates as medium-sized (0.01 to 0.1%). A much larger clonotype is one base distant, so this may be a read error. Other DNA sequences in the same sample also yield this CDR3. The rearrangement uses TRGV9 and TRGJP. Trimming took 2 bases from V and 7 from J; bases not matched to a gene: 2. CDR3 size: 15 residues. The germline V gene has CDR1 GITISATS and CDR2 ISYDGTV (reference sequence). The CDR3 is CALWEAELGKKIKVF. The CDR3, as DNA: TGTGCCTTGTGGGAGGCGGAGTTGGGCAAAAAAATCAAGGTATTT.

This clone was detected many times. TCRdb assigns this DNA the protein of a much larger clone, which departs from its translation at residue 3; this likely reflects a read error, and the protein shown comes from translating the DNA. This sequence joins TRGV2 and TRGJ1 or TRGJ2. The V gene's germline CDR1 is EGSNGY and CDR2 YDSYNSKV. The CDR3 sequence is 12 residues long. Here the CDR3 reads CAAWDGDSAKLF. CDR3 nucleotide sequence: TGTGCCGCCTGGGACGGGGATAGTGCGAAACTCTTT.

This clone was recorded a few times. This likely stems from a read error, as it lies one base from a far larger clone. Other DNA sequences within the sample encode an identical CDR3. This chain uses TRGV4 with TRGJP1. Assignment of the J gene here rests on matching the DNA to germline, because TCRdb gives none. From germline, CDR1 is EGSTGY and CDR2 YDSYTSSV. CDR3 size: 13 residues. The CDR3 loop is CATWGHIGWFKIF. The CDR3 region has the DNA TGTGCTACCTGGGGTCATATTGGTTGGTTCAAGATATTT.

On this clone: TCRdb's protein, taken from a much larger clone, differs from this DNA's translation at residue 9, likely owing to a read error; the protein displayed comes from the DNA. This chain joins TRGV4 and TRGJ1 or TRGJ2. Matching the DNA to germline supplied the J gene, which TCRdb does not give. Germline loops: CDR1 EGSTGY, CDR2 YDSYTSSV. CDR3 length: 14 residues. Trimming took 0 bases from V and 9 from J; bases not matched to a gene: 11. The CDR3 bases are TGTGCCACCTGGGATGGGCCCCTGCTTATTAAGAAACTCTTT. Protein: CATWDGPLLIKKLF.

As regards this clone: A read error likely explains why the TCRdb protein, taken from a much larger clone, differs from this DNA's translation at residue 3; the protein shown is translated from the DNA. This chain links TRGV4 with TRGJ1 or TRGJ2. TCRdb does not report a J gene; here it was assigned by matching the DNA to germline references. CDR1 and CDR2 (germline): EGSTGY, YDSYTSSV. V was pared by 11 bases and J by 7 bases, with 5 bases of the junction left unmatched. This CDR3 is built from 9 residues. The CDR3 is CAKLYKKLF. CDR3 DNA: TGTGCCAAATTGTATAAGAAACTCTTT.

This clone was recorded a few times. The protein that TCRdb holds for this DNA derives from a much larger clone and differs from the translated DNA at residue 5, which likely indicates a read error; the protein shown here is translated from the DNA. In nucleotides, the CDR3 is TGTGCCTTGTGGGGAGAATTCCGTTGGTTCAAGATATTT. Protein product: CALWGEFRWFKIF. The chain uses TRGV9 and TRGJP1. TCRdb leaves out the J gene; it was filled in here by matching the DNA to germline. This CDR3 comprises 13 residues. The V segment lost 5 bases and the J segment 9 bases; nucleotides outside the gene matches: 9. Germline loops: CDR1 GITISATS, CDR2 ISYDGTV (reference sequence).

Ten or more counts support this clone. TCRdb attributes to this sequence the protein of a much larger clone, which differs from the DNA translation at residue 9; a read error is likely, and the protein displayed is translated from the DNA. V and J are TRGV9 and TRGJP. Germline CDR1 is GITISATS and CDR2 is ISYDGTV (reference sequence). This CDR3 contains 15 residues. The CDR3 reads CALWEQELDKKIKVF. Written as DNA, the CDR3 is TGTGCCTTGTGGGAGCAAGAGTTGGACAAAAAAATCAAGGTATTT.

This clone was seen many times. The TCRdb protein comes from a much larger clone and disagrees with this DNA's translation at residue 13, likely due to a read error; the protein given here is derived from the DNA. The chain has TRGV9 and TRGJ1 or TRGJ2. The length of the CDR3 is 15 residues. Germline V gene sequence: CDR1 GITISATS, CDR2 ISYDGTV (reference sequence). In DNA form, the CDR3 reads TGTGCCTTGTGGGAGGTGCACCCCTTTTATTATAAGGAACTCTTT. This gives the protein CALWEVHPFYYKELF.

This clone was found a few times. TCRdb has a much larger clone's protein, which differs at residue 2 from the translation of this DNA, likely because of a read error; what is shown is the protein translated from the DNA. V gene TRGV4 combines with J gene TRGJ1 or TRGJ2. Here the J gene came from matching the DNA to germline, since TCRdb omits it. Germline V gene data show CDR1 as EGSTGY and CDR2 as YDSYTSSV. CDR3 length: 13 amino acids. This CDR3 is CTTWDESNYKKLF. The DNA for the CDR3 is TGTACCACCTGGGATGAATCGAACTATAAGAAACTCTTT.

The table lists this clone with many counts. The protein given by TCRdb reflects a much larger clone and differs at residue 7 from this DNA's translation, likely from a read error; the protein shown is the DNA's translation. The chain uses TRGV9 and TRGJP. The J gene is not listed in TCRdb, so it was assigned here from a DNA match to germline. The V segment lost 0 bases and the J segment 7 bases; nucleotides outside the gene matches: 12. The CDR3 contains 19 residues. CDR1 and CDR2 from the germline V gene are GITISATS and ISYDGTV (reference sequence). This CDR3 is CALWEVNLVRELGKKIKVF. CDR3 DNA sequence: TGTGCCTTGTGGGAGGTGAATTTGGTGAGGGAGTTGGGCAAAAAAATCAAGGTATTT.

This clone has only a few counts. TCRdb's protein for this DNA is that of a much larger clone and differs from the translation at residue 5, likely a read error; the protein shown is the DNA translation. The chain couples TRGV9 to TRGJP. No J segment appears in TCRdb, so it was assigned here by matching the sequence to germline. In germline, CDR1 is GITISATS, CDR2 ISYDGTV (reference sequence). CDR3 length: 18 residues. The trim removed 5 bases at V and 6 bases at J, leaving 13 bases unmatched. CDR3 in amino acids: CALWGIPQPELGKKIKVF. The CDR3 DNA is TGTGCCTTGTGGGGAATCCCCCAGCCAGAGTTGGGCAAAAAAATCAAGGTATTT.

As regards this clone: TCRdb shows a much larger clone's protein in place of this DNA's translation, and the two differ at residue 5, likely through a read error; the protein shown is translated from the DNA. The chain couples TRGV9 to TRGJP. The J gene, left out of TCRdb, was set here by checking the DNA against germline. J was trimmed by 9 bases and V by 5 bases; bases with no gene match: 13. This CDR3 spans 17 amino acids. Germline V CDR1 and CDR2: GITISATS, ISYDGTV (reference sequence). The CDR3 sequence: CALWGRGDMLGKKIKVF. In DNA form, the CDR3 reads TGTGCCTTGTGGGGAAGGGGGGATATGTTGGGCAAAAAAATCAAGGTATTT.